Each of the 20 T cell receptor beta chains below was sequenced from the same sample in a study of radiotherapy plus CTLA-4 blockade in lung cancer. Measured with immunoSEQ multiplex PCR; TCRdb has only the in-frame clones, and not every one. The sample has 89,000 or so clones, approximately 78% seen once. The sample in question was peripheral blood, obtained from a patient treated with radiotherapy plus ipilimumab. The receptor source for this set is a human donor with non-small cell lung cancer who had a partial response to radiotherapy plus ipilimumab.

This clone was counted a few times. V usage is TRBV19 and J usage is TRBJ1-4; 8 bases fit TRBD1. The V segment lost 5 bases and the J segment 13 bases; nucleotides outside the gene matches: 9. The germline V gene has CDR1 LNHDA and CDR2 SQIVND (reference sequence). This CDR3 has 13 residues. CDR3 in amino acids: CASSRGQGAPLFF. The CDR3 coding sequence is TGTGCCAGTAGTCGCGGACAGGGAGCTCCACTGTTTTTT.

The V gene is TRBV28, the J gene TRBJ1-6, with TRBD1 identical over 8 bases. J lost 7 bases, V lost 2 bases, and 4 bases had no gene match. The CDR3 consists of 15 residues. Per the germline V gene, CDR1 is MDHEN and CDR2 is SYDVKM. The CDR3 nucleotides are TGTGCCAGCAGTTTACAGGGGGCGCCGAATTCACCCCTCCACTTT. This translates into CASSLQGAPNSPLHF. Full variable domain (outside the CDR3, taken from reference TRBV28 and TRBJ1-6): DVKVTQSSRYLVKRTGEKVFLECVQDMDHENMFWYRQDPGLGLRLIYFSYDVKMKEKGDIPEGYSVSREKKERFSLILESASTNQTSMYLCASSLQGAPNSPLHFGNGTRLTVT.

This clone was observed a single time. This chain joins TRBV5-1 and TRBJ2-2; D unresolved. From germline, CDR1 is SGHRS and CDR2 YFSETQ. The CDR3 contains 14 residues. V was clipped by 0 bases and J by 4 bases, with 7 bases between them. Here the CDR3 DNA reads TGCGCCAGCAGCTTGGAGTCGGGCACCGGGGAGCTGTTTTTT. Amino acids: CASSLESGTGELFF.

The CDR3 is CASSKAAGFKVYEQYF. The DNA of the CDR3 is TGTGCCAGCAGCAAAGCGGCGGGTTTTAAGGTATACGAGCAGTACTTC. This chain links TRBV21-1 with TRBJ2-7; no check of the table's D call, TRBD2, against the DNA was made. TRBV21-1 is shown as a pseudogene. The CDR3 is 16 amino acids.

The V call is TRBV6-5, the J call TRBJ2-1; 11 bases agree with TRBD2. CDR1 and CDR2 from the germline V gene are MNHEY and SVGAGI. With 11 bases clipped from V and 3 bases from J, the junction kept 3 bases outside the gene matches. The CDR3 consists of 13 residues. CDR3 protein: CAGGLAVYNEQFF. The CDR3 nucleotides are TGTGCCGGGGGACTAGCGGTCTACAATGAGCAGTTCTTC.

The chain carries TRBV5-1 and TRBJ2-1; 9 positions match TRBD1. This CDR3 is built from 14 residues. Germline V CDR1 and CDR2: SGHRS, YFSETQ. V trimming: 3 bases; J trimming: 8 bases; junction bases outside the gene matches: 6. In nucleotides, the CDR3 is TGCGCCAGCAGCTCGGGACAGGGTGTCGATGAGCAGTTCTTC. It is translated as CASSSGQGVDEQFF.

CDR3 sequence reads: CASSTDRDTEAFF. The CDR3 bases are TGTGCCAGCAGTACAGACAGGGACACTGAAGCTTTCTTT. The rearrangement links TRBV27 to TRBJ1-1; 7 bases align to TRBD1. Unmatched junction bases numbered 3, after V lost 5 bases and J lost 3 bases. CDR1 and CDR2 (germline): MNHEY, SMNVEV (reference sequence). This CDR3 is built from 13 residues.

The rearrangement joins TRBV7-2 to TRBJ2-6, with 7 bases aligning to TRBD1. The CDR3 totals 16 residues. V lost 3 bases, J lost 4 bases, and 6 bases stayed unmatched. Germline V gene sequence: CDR1 SGHTA, CDR2 FQGNSA. In nucleotides, the CDR3 is TGTGCCAGCAGCTTGCTACAGGGGACCGGGGCCAACGTCCTGACTTTC. This encodes CASSLLQGTGANVLTF.

The chain is built from TRBV29-1 and TRBJ2-5; 12 positions match TRBD2. Trimming cost V 6 bases and J 4 bases; bases outside gene matches: 12. The CDR3 consists of 16 residues. The germline V gene has CDR1 SQVTM and CDR2 ANQGSEA. The CDR3 nucleotides are TGCAGCGTAGCCTTTAGACTAGCGGGAGATGGAGAGACCCAGTACTTC. Translated, it gives CSVAFRLAGDGETQYF.

The rearrangement joins TRBV2 to TRBJ2-7; 10 bases are shared with TRBD2. The germline V gene encodes CDR1 SNHLY and CDR2 FYNNEI. This CDR3 spans 14 amino acids. The ends lost 5 bases at V and 4 bases at J; junction bases unmatched: 5. CDR3 nucleotide sequence: TGTGCCAGCAGTCCGGGACTAGCGAGTTACGAGCAGTACTTC. Translated, it gives CASSPGLASYEQYF.

The rearrangement uses TRBV2 and TRBJ1-4, with TRBD1 matching 8 bases. Germline loops: CDR1 SNHLY, CDR2 FYNNEI. This CDR3 has 15 residues. With 6 bases clipped from V and 6 bases from J, the junction kept 9 bases outside the gene matches. The CDR3 region is CASRKQGALDEKLFF. The CDR3 DNA sequence: TGTGCCAGCAGAAAGCAGGGGGCTCTGGATGAAAAACTGTTTTTT.

The chain combines TRBV6-1 with TRBJ1-1, with D perhaps TRBD1 (5 bases). Germline V gives CDR1 MNHNS, CDR2 SASEGT. V lost 5 bases and J lost 8, with 12 bases in between. The CDR3 is 12 residues long. The CDR3 loop is CASSSFDSEAFF. CDR3 DNA: TGTGCCAGCAGTTCATTTGACAGCGAAGCTTTCTTT.

This clone was detected once. The chain carries TRBV28 and TRBJ2-1; 7 nucleotides line up with TRBD2. The germline V gene encodes CDR1 MDHEN and CDR2 SYDVKM. J was trimmed by 3 bases and V by 11 bases; bases with no gene match: 10. This CDR3 comprises 14 residues. CDR3 coding DNA: TGTGCCTGGAACCCAGGGAGGGGCTACAATGAGCAGTTCTTC. Residues: CAWNPGRGYNEQFF.

This rearrangement joins TRBV5-5 to TRBJ1-1; D is uncertain. V was pared by 0 bases and J by 4 bases, with 10 bases between. The germline gives CDR1 SGHKS, CDR2 YYEKEE (reference sequence). The CDR3 is 14 residues long. This CDR3 is CASSLAGEGTEAFF. In nucleotides, the CDR3 is TGTGCCAGCAGCTTGGCCGGAGAAGGCACTGAAGCTTTCTTT. Looking up the rest from reference TRBV5-5 and TRBJ1-1 gives the full variable domain: DAGVTQSPTHLIKTRGQQVTLRCSPISGHKSVSWYQQVLGQGPQFIFQYYEKEERGRGNFPDRFSARQFPNYSSELNVNALLLGDSALYLCASSLAGEGTEAFFGQGTRLTVV.

The rearrangement joins TRBV28 to TRBJ1-1; D perhaps matches TRBD1 (5 bases). The V end was cut by 1 base, the J end by 2 bases, with 20 bases between. There are 18 residues in the CDR3. Per germline, CDR1 MDHEN and CDR2 SYDVKM. The CDR3 here is CASSLYPLGQGRNTEAFF. The CDR3 DNA follows: TGTGCCAGCAGTTTATACCCGCTAGGGCAGGGTCGAAACACTGAAGCTTTCTTT.

V usage is TRBV5-6 and J usage is TRBJ1-6, with TRBD1 as a possible D gene (6 bases). Germline V gene data show CDR1 as SGHDT and CDR2 as YYEEEE. This CDR3 comprises 15 residues. Trimming left V 3 bases short and J 6 bases short, with 13 bases between. The CDR3 DNA reads as TGTGCCAGCAGCTCTCGACAGGAGTTTAATTCACCCCTCCACTTT. It is translated as CASSSRQEFNSPLHF.

This clone came up once. The chain links TRBV27 to TRBJ2-3; a weak D match, TRBD1 (7 bases). There are 19 residues in the CDR3. Germline V gene lookup returns CDR1 MNHEY and CDR2 SMNVEV (reference sequence). Trimming removed 8 bases at V and 1 base at J, with 28 bases between. CDR3 coding DNA: TGTGCCAGCCAGACCAGGGGGGCGGGCTCCGCAGCCCGCACAGATACGCAGTATTTT. It specifies CASQTRGAGSAARTDTQYF.

The chain is built from TRBV19 and TRBJ2-1; TRBD1 matches 10 bases. The ends lost 3 bases at V and 7 bases at J; junction bases unmatched: 3. This CDR3 has 14 amino acids. Germline V gene data show CDR1 as LNHDA and CDR2 as SQIVND (reference sequence). In DNA, the CDR3 is TGTGCCAGTAGTATCCTGGACAGGGGGAATGAGCAGTTCTTC. This encodes CASSILDRGNEQFF.

The chain is built from TRBV7-2 and TRBJ2-1; 13 nucleotides match TRBD2. The ends lost 5 bases at V and 6 bases at J; junction bases unmatched: 7. CDR1 is SGHTA, CDR2 FQGNSA, per germline. The CDR3 contains 16 residues. CDR3 in amino acids: CASSRTSGRALNEQFF. For the CDR3, the DNA is TGTGCCAGCAGCCGAACTAGCGGGAGGGCCCTCAATGAGCAGTTCTTC.

J is TRBJ2-3 and V is TRBV5-1; D unclear. In germline, CDR1 is SGHRS, CDR2 YFSETQ. This CDR3 comprises 14 residues. Deletions cut 6 bases from V and 1 base from J, with 12 bases between. Here the CDR3 reads CASTQAFRTDTQYF. CDR3 bases: TGCGCCAGCACCCAGGCCTTCCGCACAGATACGCAGTATTTT.